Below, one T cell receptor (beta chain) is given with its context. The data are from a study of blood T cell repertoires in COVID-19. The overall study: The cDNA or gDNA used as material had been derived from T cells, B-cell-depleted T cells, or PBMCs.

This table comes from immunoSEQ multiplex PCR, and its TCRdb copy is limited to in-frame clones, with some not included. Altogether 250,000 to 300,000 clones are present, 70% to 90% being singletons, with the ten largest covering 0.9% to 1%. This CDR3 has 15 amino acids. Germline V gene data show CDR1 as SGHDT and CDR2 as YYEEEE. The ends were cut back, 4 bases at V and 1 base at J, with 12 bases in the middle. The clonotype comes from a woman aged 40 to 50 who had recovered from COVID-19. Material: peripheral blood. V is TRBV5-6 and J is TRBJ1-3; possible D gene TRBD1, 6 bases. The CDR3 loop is CASSTLQGSGNTIYF. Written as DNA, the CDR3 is TGTGCCAGCAGCACGCTACAGGGTTCTGGAAACACCATATATTTT.